These 28 T cell receptor beta chains originate from one sample sequenced in a study of identical twins. TCRdb used MiXCR to reprocess the 5' RACE reads, holding one entry per CDR3 protein. The sample shows approximately 1.8 million distinct CDR3 sequences, about 32% of them seen only once. Sequences were obtained from cord blood. The receptors stem from a newborn girl in good health.

The gene calls are TRBV27 and TRBJ1-5; 9 bases align to TRBD1. Looked up from germline, CDR1 is MNHEY and CDR2 is SMNVEV (reference sequence). The CDR3 sequence is 14 residues long. The J segment lost 6 bases and the V segment lost 5 bases, leaving 5 bases of the junction unmatched. For the CDR3, the DNA is TGTGCCAGCAGTCCCAACAGGGGGCCTCAGCCCCAGCATTTT. This translates into CASSPNRGPQPQHF.

DNA for the CDR3: TGTGCCAGCAGCCAGTCCAGGGTAGGTGGGGCTTTCTTT. This sequence encodes CASSQSRVGGAFF. The rearrangement joins TRBV3-1 to TRBJ1-1, with a possible D match to TRBD1 (5 bases). The V end lost 3 bases, the J end lost 11 bases, and 16 bases lay between the germline ends. From germline, CDR1 is LGHDT and CDR2 YNNKEL (reference sequence). This CDR3 has 13 amino acids. Supplemented by reference TRBV3-1 and TRBJ1-1, the full variable domain reads DTAVSQTPKYLVTQMGNDKSIKCEQNLGHDTMYWYKQDSKKFLKIMFSYNNKELIINETVPNRFSPKSPDKAHLNLHINSLELGDSAVYFCASSQSRVGGAFFGQGTRLTVV.

J is TRBJ2-1 and V is TRBV6-1; TRBD2 is a possible D gene (7 bases). Trimming left V 9 bases short and J 5 bases short, with 17 bases between. The CDR3 has 14 residues. CDR1 MNHNS and CDR2 SASEGT come from the germline V gene. CDR3 amino acids: CASHVGGANNEQFF. CDR3 coding DNA: TGTGCCAGTCACGTTGGGGGGGCCAACAATGAGCAGTTCTTC.

This clonotype was observed a few times. Written as DNA, the CDR3 is TGTGCCAGCAGTTTATTGGGACAGGGTGGGATTTCACCCCTCCACTTT. Its translation is CASSLLGQGGISPLHF. The chain uses TRBV27 and TRBJ1-6; 9 nucleotides align to TRBD1. This CDR3 is 16 amino acids long. The germline V gene has CDR1 MNHEY and CDR2 SMNVEV (reference sequence). V lost 1 base, J lost 9 bases, and 7 bases stayed unmatched.

This sequence joins TRBV29-1 and TRBJ2-7; a possible D gene is TRBD1 (5 bases). The V and J ends lost 4 bases and 2 bases respectively, with 12 bases between them. The V gene's germline CDR1 is SQVTM and CDR2 ANQGSEA. This CDR3 spans 13 amino acids. CDR3: CSVVSGRAYEQYF. The CDR3 DNA is TGCAGCGTTGTTAGTGGCAGGGCCTACGAGCAGTACTTC.

The V gene is TRBV28, the J gene TRBJ2-1; a possible D gene is TRBD1 (6 bases). Trimming took off 2 bases at V and 0 bases at J, with 26 bases between the two ends. In germline, CDR1 is MDHEN, CDR2 SYDVKM. The CDR3 consists of 21 residues. The CDR3 region is CASSLPYRVPTKPYSYNEQFF. The CDR3 bases are TGTGCCAGCAGTTTACCCTACAGGGTTCCGACGAAACCATACTCCTACAATGAGCAGTTCTTC.

The sample holds a few counts of this clonotype. One junction end does not reproduce the germline sequence, and a read error may be involved. The chain employs TRBV6-5 and TRBJ2-3, with 9 bases identical to TRBD2. This CDR3 is 15 amino acids long. The germline gives CDR1 MNHEY, CDR2 SVGAGI. The CDR3 here is CASSQSTSGTDAQYF. The CDR3 region has the DNA TGTGCCAGCAGTCAATCGACTAGCGGCACAGATGCGCAGTATTTT.

This clonotype has a handful of counts. The chain combines TRBV16 with TRBJ1-6; no firm D call. The germline V gene encodes CDR1 KGHSY and CDR2 FQNENV. The CDR3 contains 16 residues. V lost 0 bases, J lost 4 bases, and 10 bases lay in between. This CDR3 is CASSQSLTDYNSPLHF. CDR3 sequence (DNA): TGTGCCAGCAGCCAATCGTTAACCGATTATAATTCACCCCTCCACTTT.

The chain combines TRBV5-6 with TRBJ1-1; D might be TRBD1 (5 bases). V dropped 2 bases and J dropped 3 bases, with 20 bases sitting between them. Germline loops: CDR1 SGHDT, CDR2 YYEEEE. CDR3 size: 17 residues. CDR3 nucleotides: TGTGCCAGCAGCTTCGGGTTGGCATGGGGACTGGACACTGAAGCTTTCTTT. Translation: CASSFGLAWGLDTEAFF.

This clonotype has a count of ten or more. The chain couples TRBV2 to TRBJ1-4, with D hard to call. The CDR3 is 12 residues long. V lost 10 bases to trimming and J lost 7 bases, with 13 bases between them. Germline V gene sequence: CDR1 SNHLY, CDR2 FYNNEI. CDR3 coding DNA: TGTGCCACCCGATGGGGAACTGAAAAACTGTTTTTT. Amino acids: CATRWGTEKLFF.

The count of this clonotype is one. V is TRBV27 and J is TRBJ2-5; D is ambiguous. The better agreement between TRBJ2-7 and the DNA end casts doubt on the J call. The CDR3 is 13 amino acids. Germline V gene sequence: CDR1 MNHEY, CDR2 SMNVEV (reference sequence). CDR3 DNA sequence: TGTGCCAGCAGTTTTCGGGCCTTTTACGAGCAGTACTTC. Residues: CASSFRAFYEQYF.

The chain carries TRBV5-1 and TRBJ2-5, with 9 bases identical to TRBD2. Judging by the DNA end, TRBJ2-7 fits better; the J call may be wrong. Germline assignment: CDR1 SGHRS and CDR2 YFSETQ. The CDR3 is 16 amino acids. The CDR3 protein is CASSLDVAGGPDEQYF. CDR3 sequence (DNA): TGCGCCAGCAGCTTGGATGTGGCGGGGGGGCCCGACGAGCAGTACTTC.

Concerning this clonotype: The junction does not match germline at one end; this may be a read error. The gene calls are TRBV6-5 and TRBJ2-1; the match to TRBD2 covers 7 bases. Germline assignment: CDR1 MNHEY and CDR2 SVGAGI. There are 16 residues in the CDR3. For the CDR3, the DNA is TGTGCCGGCAGTTACTCACGGGAGGCCTCCTACAATGAGCAGTTCTTC. Protein: CAGSYSREASYNEQFF.

This clonotype was detected a few times. The rearrangement links TRBV4-1 to TRBJ1-2; 9 bases fit TRBD1. The CDR3 is 17 amino acids. Germline V gene lookup returns CDR1 MGHRA and CDR2 YSYEKL. The J segment lost 3 bases and the V segment lost 4 bases, leaving 12 bases of the junction unmatched. CDR3 bases: TGCGCCAGCAGCCGCACGATCCGGGACAGGGATGACTATGGCTACACCTTC. It is translated as CASSRTIRDRDDYGYTF.

This clonotype was found a few times. V usage is TRBV5-1 and J usage is TRBJ2-7; 10 bases agree with TRBD2. Germline CDR1 reads SGHRS; CDR2 reads YFSETQ. The CDR3 is 15 amino acids. Unmatched junction bases numbered 5, after V lost 0 bases and J lost 5 bases. The chain's CDR3 is CASSLASGGIDEQYF. CDR3 sequence (DNA): TGCGCCAGCAGCTTGGCTAGCGGGGGCATCGACGAGCAGTACTTC.

A few counts support this clonotype. The V and J genes are TRBV9 and TRBJ2-7; D is perhaps TRBD2 (5 bases). The V and J ends lost 0 bases and 0 bases respectively, with 10 bases between them. This CDR3 is 15 amino acids long. Germline lookup yields CDR1 SGDLS and CDR2 YYNGEE. In nucleotides, the CDR3 is TGTGCCAGCAGCGTAGGGAGGAAACCCTCCTACGAGCAGTACTTC. Amino acids: CASSVGRKPSYEQYF.

J is TRBJ2-3 and V is TRBV7-2; no clear D. V was trimmed by 1 base and J by 2 bases, leaving 7 bases between them. Germline CDR1 is SGHTA and CDR2 is FQGNSA. The length of the CDR3 is 14 residues. CDR3 nucleotides: TGTGCCAGCAGCTTAGGCTGGATCACAGATACGCAGTATTTT. Translated, it gives CASSLGWITDTQYF.

This chain links TRBV15 with TRBJ2-1; 8 bases are shared with TRBD2. J gave up 2 bases and V 0 bases, and 0 bases lay outside the gene matches. Germline V gives CDR1 LNHNV, CDR2 YYDKDF (reference sequence). The CDR3 extends over 15 amino acids. DNA for the CDR3: TGTGCCACCAGCAGAGAGCGGGGGGCCTACAATGAGCAGTTCTTC. It codes for CATSRERGAYNEQFF. Based on the CDR3 plus reference TRBV15 and TRBJ2-1, the full variable domain is DAMVIQNPRYQVTQFGKPVTLSCSQTLNHNVMYWYQQKSSQAPKLLFHYYDKDFNNEADTPDNFQSRRPNTSFCFLDIRSPGLGDTAMYLCATSRERGAYNEQFFGPGTRLTVL.

This clonotype was found a few times. The V call is TRBV20-1, the J call TRBJ1-1; TRBD1 might be the D (6 bases). Germline V CDR1 and CDR2: DFQATT, SNEGSKA (reference sequence). The CDR3 loop spans 16 amino acids. V gave up 0 bases and J gave up 1 base, with 15 bases separating them. This chain's CDR3 is CSARDRRGGTNTEAFF. CDR3 nucleotide sequence: TGCAGTGCTAGAGATCGGCGGGGGGGCACGAACACTGAAGCTTTCTTT.

This clonotype came up a few times. This chain joins TRBV7-9 and TRBJ2-1; no clear D gene. The ends were cut back, 3 bases at V and 4 bases at J, with 13 bases in the middle. The CDR3 is 15 residues long. CDR1 and CDR2 (germline): SEHNR, FQNEAQ (reference sequence). CDR3 bases: TGTGCCAGCAGCTTTTTAGGTGGCTGGTACAATGAGCAGTTCTTC. It is translated as CASSFLGGWYNEQFF. Variable domain in full (rest from reference TRBV7-9 and TRBJ2-1): DTGVSQNPRHKITKRGQNVTFRCDPISEHNRLYWYRQTLGQGPEFLTYFQNEAQLEKSRLLSDRFSAERPKGSFSTLEIQRTEQGDSAMYLCASSFLGGWYNEQFFGPGTRLTVL.

This chain joins TRBV24-1 and TRBJ2-1; 13 positions agree with TRBD2. The junction had 7 bases not matched to a gene; V was cut back by 2 bases and J by 7 bases. Per germline, CDR1 KGHDR and CDR2 SFDVKD. The CDR3 consists of 17 residues. CDR3 amino acids: CATSDSGLAGARNEQFF. The CDR3, as DNA: TGTGCCACCAGTGATTCCGGACTAGCGGGAGCTCGAAATGAGCAGTTCTTC.

This clonotype was seen only a few times. This chain connects TRBV27 to TRBJ2-7; weak D call: TRBD2 (6 bases). Germline V gene sequence: CDR1 MNHEY, CDR2 SMNVEV (reference sequence). V was cut by 5 bases and J by 2 bases, with 10 bases left in between. CDR3 length equals 13 residues. CDR3 loop: CASSAGLTYEQYF. The CDR3 DNA reads TGTGCCAGCAGTGCGGGACTCACCTACGAGCAGTACTTC.

The V call is TRBV20-1, the J call TRBJ1-1; a weak D match, TRBD1 (6 bases). The CDR3 has 13 amino acids. The germline CDR1 and CDR2 sequences are DFQATT and SNEGSKA (reference sequence). Deletions cut 2 bases from V and 1 base from J, with 8 bases between. In DNA, the CDR3 is TGCAGTGCTAGAACAGGGAGGAACACTGAAGCTTTCTTT. This codes for CSARTGRNTEAFF.

The chain has TRBV21-1 and TRBJ1-2. TRBV21-1 is marked as a pseudogene. This CDR3 spans 15 amino acids. The CDR3 DNA reads TGTGCCAGCAGCAAAGAGGCAGATGCTAACTATGGCTACACCTTC. It yields the protein CASSKEADANYGYTF.

This clonotype was picked up a small number of times. The chain couples TRBV9 to TRBJ2-7; D possibly corresponds to TRBD1 (5 bases). Germline-derived CDR1 and CDR2 are SGDLS and YYNGEE. There are 14 residues in the CDR3. Between the trimmed V and J ends, which lost 0 bases and 2 bases, there was a span of 9 bases. CDR3 DNA sequence: TGTGCCAGCAGCGTAGATCAGGGCCCCTACGAGCAGTACTTC. Its protein product is CASSVDQGPYEQYF. Complete variable domain (other parts from reference TRBV9 and TRBJ2-7): DSGVTQTPKHLITATGQRVTLRCSPRSGDLSVYWYQQSLDQGLQFLIQYYNGEERAKGNILERFSAQQFPDLHSELNLSSLELGDSALYFCASSVDQGPYEQYFGPGTRLTVT.

This clonotype was detected ten times or more. The chain combines TRBV6-6 with TRBJ1-5; weak D call: TRBD1 (5 bases). Germline assignment: CDR1 MNHNY and CDR2 SVGAGI (reference sequence). V was clipped by 2 bases and J by 3 bases, with 11 bases between them. This CDR3 comprises 15 residues. The CDR3 coding sequence is TGTGCCAGCAGTTACGGGAGGGGCTCCAATCAGCCCCAGCATTTT. Residues: CASSYGRGSNQPQHF.

The chain recombines TRBV6-1 with TRBJ1-4; 8 nucleotides agree with TRBD1. Germline V lookup: CDR1 MNHNS, CDR2 SASEGT. CDR3 length: 17 residues. The junction had 18 bases not matched to a gene; V was cut back by 7 bases and J by 8 bases. The DNA for the CDR3 is TGTGCCAGCACCGCGCAGGGGGCCCTTTCTGCGTTAGAAAAACTGTTTTTT. Its protein is CASTAQGALSALEKLFF.

On this clonotype itself: The junction does not match germline at one end; this may be a read error. The J gene is TRBJ2-3, the V gene TRBV11-1, with D tentatively TRBD1 or TRBD2 (7 bases each). The CDR3 extends over 17 amino acids. CDR1 SGHAT and CDR2 FQDESV come from the germline V gene (reference sequence). CDR3 nucleotides: TGTGCCAGCAGCCTAGCAGGGGGGGCGCCCGGCACAGATACGCAGTATTTT. Its translation: CASSLAGGAPGTDTQYF.